This TCR beta chain was captured by sequencing in a study of blood T cell repertoires in COVID-19. There are 13 residues in the CDR3. The V end was cut by 4 bases, the J end by 2 bases, with 10 bases between. Per germline, CDR1 GTSNPN and CDR2 SVGIG (reference sequence). Produced via immunoSEQ multiplex PCR; TCRdb's table is partial and in-frame only. The repertoire holds approximately 260,000 clones, with roughly 89% as singletons. Sequencing was performed on peripheral blood. This sequence was found in a woman between 55 and 75 years old with COVID-19, enrolled during active disease. The V call is TRBV30, the J call TRBJ2-3, with D uncertain. The CDR3 nucleotides are TGTGCCTGGACCCCACCTAACACAGATACGCAGTATTTT. This sequence encodes CAWTPPNTDTQYF.